This is a list of T cell receptor beta chains from one sample in a study of blood T cell repertoires in COVID-19. Generated by immunoSEQ multiplex PCR, the TCRdb table keeps only in-frame clones and is missing some. Of 95,000 to 100,000 clones listed, around 87% are singletons. Source material: peripheral blood. These receptor sequences come from a woman aged 30 to 39 with acute or convalescent COVID-19. Both conserved end residues are part of each CDR3. Fields, in order: V gene, clone size, J gene, D gene, CDR3 DNA, CDR3 protein. A D gene is named only where the DNA matches it firmly. Not all rows give a size; the values are once, few, many and, for expanded clones, a class.

TRBV19	.	TRBJ1-2	TRBD1	TGTGCCAGTACCGAGACAGGGGACTACTATGGCTACACCTTC	CASTETGDYYGYTF
TRBV5-8	.	TRBJ2-1	TRBD2	TGTGCCAGCAGCACCCGGGAGGCCCGGAATTACAATGAGCAGTTCTTC	CASSTREARNYNEQFF
TRBV7-9	once	TRBJ2-7	TRBD2	TGTGCCAGCAGCCGCGGGGGGGCCGTTTTCTACGAGCAGTACTTC	CASSRGGAVFYEQYF
TRBV10-2	.	TRBJ1-2	.	TGCGCCAGCCGACCCCAGGAAGACTATGGCTACACCTTC	CASRPQEDYGYTF
TRBV11-2	.	TRBJ2-7	.	TGTGCCAGCAGCTTAGACACTTCCTACGACGAGCAGTACTTC	CASSLDTSYDEQYF
TRBV7-9	.	TRBJ1-5	.	TGTGCCAGCACTTCCGACCAGGGGAATCAGCCCCAGCATTTT	CASTSDQGNQPQHF
TRBV11-2	.	TRBJ2-2	TRBD2	TGTGCCAGCAGCGCCCCACCGGGACTAGCGGGGGCGGACACCGGGGAGCTGTTTTTT	CASSAPPGLAGADTGELFF
TRBV7-9	.	TRBJ2-2	TRBD2	TGTGCCAGCAGCTTAAGGCTAGCGGTGAACACCGGGGAGCTGTTTTTT	CASSLRLAVNTGELFF
TRBV2	.	TRBJ1-5	.	TGTGCCAGCAGGGACAGTCCATTAGGTCAGCCCCAGCATTTT	CASRDSPLGQPQHF
TRBV10-1	.	TRBJ1-1	.	TGCGCCACCCCCCCCGCGTGCGCTGAAGCTTTCTTT	CATPPACAEAFF
TRBV4-1	.	TRBJ2-7	.	TGCGCCAGCAGCCAGGTGACAGGAGGCCACGAGCAGTACTTC	CASSQVTGGHEQYF
TRBV9	.	TRBJ1-1	.	TGTGCCAGCAGCGACTTAAGTGAGGGTGAAGACACTGAAGCTTTCTTT	CASSDLSEGEDTEAFF
TRBV27	.	TRBJ1-5	.	TGTGCCAGCAGTCAGGGGTGGGGTCAGCCCCAGCATTTT	CASSQGWGQPQHF
TRBV27	.	TRBJ2-5	.	TGTGCCAGCAGCTCCAGACAGATAGAGACCCAGTACTTC	CASSSRQIETQYF
TRBV6-1	.	TRBJ2-7	TRBD1	TGTGCCAGCAGCAGTACAGGGGGCGGGCAGTACTTC	CASSSTGGGQYF
TRBV5-4	.	TRBJ1-4	.	TGTGCCAGCAGCTCAGCCGGGACACCTGAAAAACTGTTTTTT	CASSSAGTPEKLFF
TRBV19	.	TRBJ2-7	TRBD1	TGTGCCAGTAGTATATGGGACAGGGGTCCTTACGAGCAGTACTTC	CASSIWDRGPYEQYF
TRBV5-1	.	TRBJ2-7	TRBD1	TGCGCCAGCAGCCCTGGGACAGCTCCCTACGAGCAGTACTTC	CASSPGTAPYEQYF
TRBV3-1/TRBV3-2	once	TRBJ1-1	.	TGTGCCAGCAGTCTAACAGAAGTATACACTGAAGCTTTCTTT	CASSLTEVYTEAFF
TRBV24-1	.	TRBJ2-1	TRBD2	TGTGCCACCAGCTGGGAGGGGACTAGCGTGCAGTTCTTC	CATSWEGTSVQFF
TRBV10-3	.	TRBJ2-1	.	TGTGCCATCAGTGGGACTACTCGTAGAGACAATGAGCAGTTCTTC	CAISGTTRRDNEQFF
TRBV19	.	TRBJ2-1	TRBD2	TGTGCCACCCGGGGGGGGCTCGTATCCTACAATGAGCAGTTCTTC	CATRGGLVSYNEQFF
TRBV27	.	TRBJ2-1	TRBD2	TGTGCCAGCAGTTTATTTCTAGCGGCCAGATACAATGAGCAGTTCTTC	CASSLFLAARYNEQFF
TRBV7-6	.	TRBJ2-3	.	TGTGCCAGCAGCCGAACAGGGGGGGGCACAGATACGCAGTATTTT	CASSRTGGGTDTQYF
TRBV12-3/TRBV12-4	.	TRBJ1-5	.	TGTGCCAGCAGTTTAGACGGGAATCAGCCCCAGCATTTT	CASSLDGNQPQHF
TRBV19	once	TRBJ1-5	TRBD1	TGTGCCAGTAGTATTGGACAGGCGTTAAAGCTCAATCAGCCCCAGCATTTT	CASSIGQALKLNQPQHF
TRBV20-1	.	TRBJ1-1	.	TGCAGTGCTAGAGGAGGGCAGCAAGCTTTCTTT	CSARGGQQAFF
TRBV30	once	TRBJ1-6	.	TGTGCCCGGGACAACCGGGATTCACCCCTCCACTTT	CARDNRDSPLHF
TRBV10-2	.	TRBJ2-1	.	TGCGCCAGCACTCCTCTGGAGTCGGGTGAGCAGTTCTTC	CASTPLESGEQFF
TRBV7-9	.	TRBJ1-4	.	TGTGCCATCCTCGGGGGGTTTGGGGAAAAACTGTTTTTT	CAILGGFGEKLFF
TRBV5-6	.	TRBJ2-2	TRBD2	TGTGCCAGCAGCTGGGGACTAGCGGGGGGGCCCGGGGAGCTGTTTTTT	CASSWGLAGGPGELFF
TRBV7-9	.	TRBJ1-5	TRBD1	TGTGCCAGCAGCTCGGGACAGGGGTCCAGGCCCCAGCATTTT	CASSSGQGSRPQHF
TRBV6-5	.	TRBJ2-1	.	TGTGCCAGCAGTCGGGGACTGACCGGTGAGCAGTTCTTC	CASSRGLTGEQFF
TRBV18	.	TRBJ2-7	.	TGTGCCAGCTCTAGACTCACAGGGAACGAGCAGTACTTC	CASSRLTGNEQYF
TRBV5-4	.	TRBJ2-7	TRBD2	TGTGCCAGCAGCTTGATAGGAGCGGGCGGGGGTGAGCAGTACTTC	CASSLIGAGGGEQYF
TRBV10-1	few	TRBJ2-6	TRBD1	TGCGCCAGCAGCCCAGGGGGCGCTGGGGCCAACGTCCTGACTTTC	CASSPGGAGANVLTF
TRBV5-1	.	TRBJ1-6	.	TGCGCCAGCACGAGGACTGGGGATTCACCCCTCCACTTT	CASTRTGDSPLHF
TRBV28	.	TRBJ1-6	TRBD1	TGTGCCAGCAGTTTATTATCCTCGGACAGGGTATTTTCACCCCTCCACTTT	CASSLLSSDRVFSPLHF
TRBV4-1	.	TRBJ1-2	.	TGCGCCAGCAGCGCCCCGGGTATCAACTATGGCTACACCTTC	CASSAPGINYGYTF
TRBV4-1	.	TRBJ2-7	.	TGCGCCAGCAGCCAAGTAAGCGATCCAGGGGTTACCTACGAGCAGTACTTC	CASSQVSDPGVTYEQYF
TRBV12-5	.	TRBJ1-4	.	TGTGCTAGTGGTTTGGAGATTGGGACACACGGTATACCAGCAACTAATGAAAAACTGTTTTTT	CASGLEIGTHGIPATNEKLFF
TRBV10-1	.	TRBJ1-1	.	TGCGCCAGCAGCACCGGGACACGGGAAACTACTGAAGCTTTCTTT	CASSTGTRETTEAFF
TRBV7-9	.	TRBJ2-3	TRBD1	TGTGCCAGCAGCTTACTCCAGGGGGCAGATACGCAGTATTTT	CASSLLQGADTQYF
TRBV5-6	.	TRBJ2-1	TRBD1	TGTGCCAGCAGCAACAAACCCACCGGGACAGGGTGGGATGAGCAGTTCTTC	CASSNKPTGTGWDEQFF
TRBV15	.	TRBJ2-3	.	TGTGCCACCAGCAGCGCTATCGGAGGTACGCAGTATTTT	CATSSAIGGTQYF
TRBV5-6	.	TRBJ2-7	.	TGTGCCAGCAGCTCCGGGACAACCTACGAGCAGTACTTC	CASSSGTTYEQYF
TRBV7-2	.	TRBJ1-2	.	TGTGCCAGCAGCTTAGGTGGCAGGGGAGCTAACTATGGCTACACCTTC	CASSLGGRGANYGYTF
TRBV23-1	.	TRBJ2-7	.	TGCGCCAGCAGCCAGGGGCCCCTTGAGCAGTACTTC	CASSQGPLEQYF
TRBV7-8	.	TRBJ2-1	TRBD1	TGTGCCAGCAGCTTCGGGCAGGGGGCAAATGAGCAGTTCTTC	CASSFGQGANEQFF
TRBV30	.	TRBJ2-2	.	TGTGCCTGGACTGAGGGGGGGTACGGGACCGGGGAGCTGTTTTTT	CAWTEGGYGTGELFF
TRBV29-1	.	TRBJ1-3	.	TGCAGCGTCGACAAGCGGGGCGAAGGAAACACCATATATTTT	CSVDKRGEGNTIYF
TRBV11-2	.	TRBJ2-3	.	TGTGCCAGCAGCTTAGATGAGGCTGCGCACCGAACGCAGTATTTT	CASSLDEAAHRTQYF
TRBV9	.	TRBJ1-6	.	TGTGCCAGCAGCGTAAGCTCTGCCCTTAATTCACCCCTCCACTTT	CASSVSSALNSPLHF
TRBV25-1	.	TRBJ1-2	TRBD1	TGTGCCAGCAGTGGGACAGGATCTAACTATGGCTACACCTTC	CASSGTGSNYGYTF
TRBV19	.	TRBJ1-1	.	TGTGCCACCCTTAGAGGGAACACTGAAGCTTTCTTT	CATLRGNTEAFF